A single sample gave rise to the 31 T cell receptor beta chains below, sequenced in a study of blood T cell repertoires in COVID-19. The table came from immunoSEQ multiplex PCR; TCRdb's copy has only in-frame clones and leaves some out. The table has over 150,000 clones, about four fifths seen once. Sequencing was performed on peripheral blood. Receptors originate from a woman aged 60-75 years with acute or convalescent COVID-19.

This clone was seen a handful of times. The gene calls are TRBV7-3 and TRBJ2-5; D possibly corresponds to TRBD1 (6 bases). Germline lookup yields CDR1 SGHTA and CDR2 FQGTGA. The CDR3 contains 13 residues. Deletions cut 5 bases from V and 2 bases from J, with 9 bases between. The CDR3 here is CASSADRQETQYF. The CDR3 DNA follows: TGTGCCAGCAGCGCCGACAGGCAAGAGACCCAGTACTTC.

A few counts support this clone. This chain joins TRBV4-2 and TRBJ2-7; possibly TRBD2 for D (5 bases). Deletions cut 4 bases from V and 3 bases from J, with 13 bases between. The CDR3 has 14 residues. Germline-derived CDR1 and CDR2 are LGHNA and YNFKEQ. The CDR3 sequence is CASSRRAGLYEQYF. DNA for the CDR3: TGTGCCAGCAGCCGGAGAGCAGGACTCTACGAGCAGTACTTC.

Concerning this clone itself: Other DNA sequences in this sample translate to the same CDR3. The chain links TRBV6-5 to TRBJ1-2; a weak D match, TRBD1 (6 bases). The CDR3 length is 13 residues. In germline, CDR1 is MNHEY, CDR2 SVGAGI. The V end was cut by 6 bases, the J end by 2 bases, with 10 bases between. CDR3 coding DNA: TGTGCCAGCAGAACAACAGGGAACTATGGCTACACCTTC. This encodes CASRTTGNYGYTF.

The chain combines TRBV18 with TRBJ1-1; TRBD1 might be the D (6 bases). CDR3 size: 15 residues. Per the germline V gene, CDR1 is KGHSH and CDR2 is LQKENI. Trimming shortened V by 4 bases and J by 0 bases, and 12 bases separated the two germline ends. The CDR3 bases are TGTGCCAGCTCACAGGGGGAACCGATGAACACTGAAGCTTTCTTT. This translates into CASSQGEPMNTEAFF. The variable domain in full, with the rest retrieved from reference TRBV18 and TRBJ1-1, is NAGVMQNPRHLVRRRGQEARLRCSPMKGHSHVYWYRQLPEEGLKFMVYLQKENIIDESGMPKERFSAEFPKEGPSILRIQQVVRGDSAAYFCASSQGEPMNTEAFFGQGTRLTVV.

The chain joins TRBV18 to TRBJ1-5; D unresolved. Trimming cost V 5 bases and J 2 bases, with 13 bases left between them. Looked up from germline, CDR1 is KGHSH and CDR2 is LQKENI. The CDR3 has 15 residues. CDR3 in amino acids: CASSFQVGGNQPQHF. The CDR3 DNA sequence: TGTGCCAGCTCATTTCAGGTGGGCGGCAATCAGCCCCAGCATTTT.

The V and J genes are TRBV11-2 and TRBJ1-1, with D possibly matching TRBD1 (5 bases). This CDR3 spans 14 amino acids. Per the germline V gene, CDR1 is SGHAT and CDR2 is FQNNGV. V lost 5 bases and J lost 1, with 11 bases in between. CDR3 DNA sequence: TGTGCCAGCAGCCTCAGCGGGGCGAACACTGAAGCTTTCTTT. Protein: CASSLSGANTEAFF.

The CDR3 DNA follows: TGTGCCAGCAGGGCGACCGGAGGCTCCTACGAGCAGTACGTC. This encodes CASRATGGSYEQYV. The chain joins TRBV13 to TRBJ2-7, with D tentatively TRBD2 (5 bases). In germline, CDR1 is PRHDT, CDR2 FYEKMQ (reference sequence). The CDR3 extends over 14 amino acids. V lost 6 bases to trimming and J lost 0 bases, with 12 bases between them.

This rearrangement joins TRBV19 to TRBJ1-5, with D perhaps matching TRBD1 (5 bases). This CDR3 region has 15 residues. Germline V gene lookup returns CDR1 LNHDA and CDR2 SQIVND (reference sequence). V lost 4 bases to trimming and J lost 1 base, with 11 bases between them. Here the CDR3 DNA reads TGTGCCAGTAGTAGATCAGGGAAGAGCAATCAGCCCCAGCATTTT. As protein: CASSRSGKSNQPQHF.

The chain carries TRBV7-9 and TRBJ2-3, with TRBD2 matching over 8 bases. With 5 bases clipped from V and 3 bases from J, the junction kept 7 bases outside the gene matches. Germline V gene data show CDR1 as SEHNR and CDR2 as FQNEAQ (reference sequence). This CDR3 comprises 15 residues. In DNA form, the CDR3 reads TGTGCCAGCAGCCCCCGGGGACTAGAGACAGATACGCAGTATTTT. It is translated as CASSPRGLETDTQYF.

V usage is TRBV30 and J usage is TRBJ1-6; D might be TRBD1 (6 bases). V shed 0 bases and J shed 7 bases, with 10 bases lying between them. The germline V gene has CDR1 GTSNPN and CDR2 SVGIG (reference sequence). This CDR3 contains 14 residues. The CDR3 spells CAWSVGQRNSPLHF. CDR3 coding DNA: TGTGCCTGGAGTGTAGGACAGAGAAATTCACCCCTCCACTTT.

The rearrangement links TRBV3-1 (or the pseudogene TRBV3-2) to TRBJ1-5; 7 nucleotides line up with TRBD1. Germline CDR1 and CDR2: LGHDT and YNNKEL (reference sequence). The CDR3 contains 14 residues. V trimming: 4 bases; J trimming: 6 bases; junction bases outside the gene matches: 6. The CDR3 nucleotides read TGTGCCAGCAGCCGTGACAGGGTGGGTCAGCCCCAGCATTTT. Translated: CASSRDRVGQPQHF.

The CDR3 is CASSLVARVAGDTQYF. The DNA of the CDR3 is TGTGCCAGCAGCTTGGTTGCCAGGGTGGCCGGAGATACGCAGTATTTT. The genes are TRBV5-6 and TRBJ2-3; D is perhaps TRBD1 (5 bases). Germline CDR1 SGHDT, CDR2 YYEEEE. This CDR3 region has 16 residues. The V and J ends lost 0 bases and 5 bases respectively, with 16 bases between them.

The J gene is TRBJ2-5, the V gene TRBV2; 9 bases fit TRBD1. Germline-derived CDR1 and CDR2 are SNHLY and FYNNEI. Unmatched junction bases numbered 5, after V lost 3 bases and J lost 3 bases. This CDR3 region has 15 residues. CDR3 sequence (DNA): TGTGCCAGCAGTGAGGACAGGGGTAGGGAAGAGACCCAGTACTTC. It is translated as CASSEDRGREETQYF.

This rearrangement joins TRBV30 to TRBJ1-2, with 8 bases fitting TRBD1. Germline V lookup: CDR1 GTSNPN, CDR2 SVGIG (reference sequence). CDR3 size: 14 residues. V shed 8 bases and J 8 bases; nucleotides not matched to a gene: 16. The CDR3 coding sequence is TGTGCCAGAACCAGGACAGGGAATATTGGCGGCTACACCTTC. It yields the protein CARTRTGNIGGYTF.

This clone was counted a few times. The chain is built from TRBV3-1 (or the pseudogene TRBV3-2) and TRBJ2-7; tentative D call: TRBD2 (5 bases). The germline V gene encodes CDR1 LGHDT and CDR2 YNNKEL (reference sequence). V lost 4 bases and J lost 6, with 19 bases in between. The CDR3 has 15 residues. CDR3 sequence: CASSPSTIGEGEQYF. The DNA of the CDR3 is TGTGCCAGCAGCCCCAGTACTATAGGTGAGGGCGAGCAGTACTTC.

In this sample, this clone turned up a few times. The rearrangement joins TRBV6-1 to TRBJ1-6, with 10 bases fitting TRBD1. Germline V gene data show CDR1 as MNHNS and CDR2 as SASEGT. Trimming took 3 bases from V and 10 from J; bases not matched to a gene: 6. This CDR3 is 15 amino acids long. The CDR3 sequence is CASSDQDRGGSPLHF. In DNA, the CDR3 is TGTGCCAGCAGTGACCAGGACAGGGGGGGATCACCCCTCCACTTT.

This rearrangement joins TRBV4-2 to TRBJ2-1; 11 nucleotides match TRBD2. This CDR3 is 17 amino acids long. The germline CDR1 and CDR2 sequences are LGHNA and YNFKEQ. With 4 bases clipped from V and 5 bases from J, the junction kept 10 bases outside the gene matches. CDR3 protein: CASSLYSGTSGDNEQFF. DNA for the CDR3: TGTGCCAGCAGCCTCTACTCCGGGACTAGCGGAGACAATGAGCAGTTCTTC.

CDR3 in amino acids: CASSPKGTATQPQHF. In DNA, the CDR3 is TGTGCCAGCAGCCCAAAAGGGACAGCGACTCAGCCCCAGCATTTT. The rearrangement joins TRBV7-9 to TRBJ1-5, with 7 positions matching TRBD1. Germline V gene sequence: CDR1 SEHNR, CDR2 FQNEAQ (reference sequence). The V segment lost 5 bases and the J segment 6 bases; nucleotides outside the gene matches: 10. This CDR3 comprises 15 residues.

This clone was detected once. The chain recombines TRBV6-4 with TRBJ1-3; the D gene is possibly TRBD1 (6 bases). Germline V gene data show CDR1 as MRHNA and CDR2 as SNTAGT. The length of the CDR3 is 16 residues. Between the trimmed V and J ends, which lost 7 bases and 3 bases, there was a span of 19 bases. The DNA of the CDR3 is TGTGCCAGCACCACCTCGTGGGGGGGCGGTGGAAACACCATATATTTT. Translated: CASTTSWGGGGNTIYF.

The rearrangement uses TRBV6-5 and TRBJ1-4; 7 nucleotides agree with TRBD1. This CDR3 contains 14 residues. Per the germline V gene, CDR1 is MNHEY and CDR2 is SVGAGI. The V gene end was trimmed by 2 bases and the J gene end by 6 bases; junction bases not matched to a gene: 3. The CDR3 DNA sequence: TGTGCCAGCAGTTACAGGGGGCAGGATGAAAAACTGTTTTTT. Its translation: CASSYRGQDEKLFF.

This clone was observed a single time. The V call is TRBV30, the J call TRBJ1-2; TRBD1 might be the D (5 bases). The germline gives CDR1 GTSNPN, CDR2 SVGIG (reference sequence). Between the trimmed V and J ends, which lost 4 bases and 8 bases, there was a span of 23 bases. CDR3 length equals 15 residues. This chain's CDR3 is CAWTLAQGYYRGYTF. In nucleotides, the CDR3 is TGTGCCTGGACCCTTGCCCAGGGTTATTATAGGGGCTACACCTTC.

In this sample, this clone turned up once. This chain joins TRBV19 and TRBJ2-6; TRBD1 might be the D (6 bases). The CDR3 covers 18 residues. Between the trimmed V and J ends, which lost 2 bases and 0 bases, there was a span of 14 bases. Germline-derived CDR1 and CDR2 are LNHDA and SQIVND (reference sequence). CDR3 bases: TGTGCCAGTAGTATACAGACAGGTTTTAGCTCTGGGGCCAACGTCCTGACTTTC. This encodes CASSIQTGFSSGANVLTF.

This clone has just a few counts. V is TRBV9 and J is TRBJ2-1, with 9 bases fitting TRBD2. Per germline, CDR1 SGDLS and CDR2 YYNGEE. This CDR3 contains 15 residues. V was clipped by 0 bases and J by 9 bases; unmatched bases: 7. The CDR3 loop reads CASSVDLAGPAEQFF. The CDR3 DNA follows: TGTGCCAGCAGCGTAGACCTAGCGGGGCCGGCTGAGCAGTTCTTC.

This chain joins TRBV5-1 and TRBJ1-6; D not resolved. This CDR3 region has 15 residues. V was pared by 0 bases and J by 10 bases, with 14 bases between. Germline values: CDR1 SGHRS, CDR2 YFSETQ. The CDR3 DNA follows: TGCGCCAGCAGCTTGGGGGAGGGAGTGTGGTCACCCCTCCACTTT. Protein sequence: CASSLGEGVWSPLHF.

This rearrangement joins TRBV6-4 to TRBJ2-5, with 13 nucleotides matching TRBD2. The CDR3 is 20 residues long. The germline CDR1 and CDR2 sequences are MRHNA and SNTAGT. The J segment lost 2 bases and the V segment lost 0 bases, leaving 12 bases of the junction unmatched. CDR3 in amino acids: CASSDSLLSRTSGGQETQYF. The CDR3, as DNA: TGTGCCAGCAGTGACTCGCTTTTGTCCCGGACTAGCGGGGGACAAGAGACCCAGTACTTC.

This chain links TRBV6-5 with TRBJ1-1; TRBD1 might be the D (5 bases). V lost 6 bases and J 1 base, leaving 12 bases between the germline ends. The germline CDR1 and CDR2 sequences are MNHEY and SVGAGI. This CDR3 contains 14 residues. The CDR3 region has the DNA TGTGCCAGCAGCTGGGGGGGGACGAACACTGAAGCTTTCTTT. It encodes CASSWGGTNTEAFF.

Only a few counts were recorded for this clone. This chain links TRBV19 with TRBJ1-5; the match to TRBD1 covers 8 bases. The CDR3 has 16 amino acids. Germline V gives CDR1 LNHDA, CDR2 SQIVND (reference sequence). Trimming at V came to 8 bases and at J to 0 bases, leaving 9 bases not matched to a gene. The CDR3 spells CASSGQVFYSNQPQHF. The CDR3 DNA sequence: TGTGCCAGTTCGGGACAGGTTTTTTATAGCAATCAGCCCCAGCATTTT.

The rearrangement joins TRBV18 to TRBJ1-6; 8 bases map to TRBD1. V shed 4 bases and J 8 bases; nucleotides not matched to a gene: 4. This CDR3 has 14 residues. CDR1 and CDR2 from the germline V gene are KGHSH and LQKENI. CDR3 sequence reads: CASSLMDRDSPLHF. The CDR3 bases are TGTGCCAGCTCACTAATGGACAGGGATTCACCCCTCCACTTT.

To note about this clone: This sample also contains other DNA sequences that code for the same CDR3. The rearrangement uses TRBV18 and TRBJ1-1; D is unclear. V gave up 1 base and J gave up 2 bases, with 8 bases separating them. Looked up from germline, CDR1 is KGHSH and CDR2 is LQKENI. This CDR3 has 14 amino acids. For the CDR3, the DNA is TGTGCCAGCTCACCACTTGGCAGAAACACTGAAGCTTTCTTT. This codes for CASSPLGRNTEAFF.

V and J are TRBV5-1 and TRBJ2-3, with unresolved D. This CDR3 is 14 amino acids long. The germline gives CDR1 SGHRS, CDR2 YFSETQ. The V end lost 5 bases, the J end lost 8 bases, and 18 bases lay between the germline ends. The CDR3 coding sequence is TGCGCCAGCAGAGGTTTGCCGAGCGTGGGTACGCAGTATTTT. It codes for CASRGLPSVGTQYF.

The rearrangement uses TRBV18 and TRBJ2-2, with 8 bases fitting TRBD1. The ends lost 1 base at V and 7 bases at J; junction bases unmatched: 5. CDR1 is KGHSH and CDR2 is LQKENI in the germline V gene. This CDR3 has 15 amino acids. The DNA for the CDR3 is TGTGCCAGCTCACCACGCAGGGGGCACGACGGGGAGCTGTTTTTT. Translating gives CASSPRRGHDGELFF. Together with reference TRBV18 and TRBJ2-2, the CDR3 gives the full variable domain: NAGVMQNPRHLVRRRGQEARLRCSPMKGHSHVYWYRQLPEEGLKFMVYLQKENIIDESGMPKERFSAEFPKEGPSILRIQQVVRGDSAAYFCASSPRRGHDGELFFGEGSRLTVL.